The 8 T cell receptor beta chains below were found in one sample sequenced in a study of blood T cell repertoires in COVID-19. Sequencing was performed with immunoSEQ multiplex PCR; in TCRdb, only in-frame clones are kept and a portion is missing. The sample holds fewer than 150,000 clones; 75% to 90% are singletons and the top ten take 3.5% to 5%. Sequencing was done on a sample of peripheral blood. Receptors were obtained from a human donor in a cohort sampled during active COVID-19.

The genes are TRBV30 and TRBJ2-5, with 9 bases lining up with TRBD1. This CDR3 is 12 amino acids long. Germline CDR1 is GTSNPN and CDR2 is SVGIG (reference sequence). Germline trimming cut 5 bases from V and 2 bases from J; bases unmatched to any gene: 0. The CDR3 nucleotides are TGTGCCTGGGACAGGGGGCAAGAGACCCAGTACTTC. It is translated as CAWDRGQETQYF.

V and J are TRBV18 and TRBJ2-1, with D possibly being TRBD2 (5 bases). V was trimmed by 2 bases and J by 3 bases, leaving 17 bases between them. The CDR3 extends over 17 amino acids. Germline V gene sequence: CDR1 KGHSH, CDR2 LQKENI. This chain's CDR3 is CASSPSSGNSYYNEQFF. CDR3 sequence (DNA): TGTGCCAGCTCACCATCGTCGGGGAATTCTTACTACAATGAGCAGTTCTTC.

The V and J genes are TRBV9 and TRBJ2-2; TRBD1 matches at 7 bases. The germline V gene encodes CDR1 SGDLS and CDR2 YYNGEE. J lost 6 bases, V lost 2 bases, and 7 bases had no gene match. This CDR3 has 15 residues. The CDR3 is CASSVGQRGPGELFF. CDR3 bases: TGTGCCAGCAGCGTGGGACAGAGGGGTCCCGGGGAGCTGTTTTTT. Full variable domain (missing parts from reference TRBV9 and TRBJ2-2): DSGVTQTPKHLITATGQRVTLRCSPRSGDLSVYWYQQSLDQGLQFLIQYYNGEERAKGNILERFSAQQFPDLHSELNLSSLELGDSALYFCASSVGQRGPGELFFGEGSRLTVL.

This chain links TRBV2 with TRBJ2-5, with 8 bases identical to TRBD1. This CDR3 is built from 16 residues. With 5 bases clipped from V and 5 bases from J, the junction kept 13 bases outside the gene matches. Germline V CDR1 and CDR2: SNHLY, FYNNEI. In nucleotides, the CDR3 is TGTGCCAGCAGTCGACGATCAGGGGGCGGGCGTGAGACCCAGTACTTC. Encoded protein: CASSRRSGGGRETQYF.

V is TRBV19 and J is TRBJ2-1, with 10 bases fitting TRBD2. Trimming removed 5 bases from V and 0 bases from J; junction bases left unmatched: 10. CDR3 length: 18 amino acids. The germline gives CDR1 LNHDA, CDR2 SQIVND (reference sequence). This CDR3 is CASSSGTSAFSSYNEQFF. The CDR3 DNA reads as TGTGCCAGTAGTTCAGGGACTAGCGCCTTTAGCTCCTACAATGAGCAGTTCTTC. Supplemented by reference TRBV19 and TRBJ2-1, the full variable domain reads DGGITQSPKYLFRKEGQNVTLSCEQNLNHDAMYWYRQDPGQGLRLIYYSQIVNDFQKGDIAEGYSVSREKKESFPLTVTSAQKNPTAFYLCASSSGTSAFSSYNEQFFGPGTRLTVL.

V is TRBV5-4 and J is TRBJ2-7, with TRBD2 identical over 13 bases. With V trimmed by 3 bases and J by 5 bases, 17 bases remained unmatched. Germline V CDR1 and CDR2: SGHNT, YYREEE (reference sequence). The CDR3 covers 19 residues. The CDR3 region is CASSYGLLAGGLREDEQYV. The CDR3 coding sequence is TGTGCCAGCAGCTACGGCCTACTAGCGGGAGGGCTCCGCGAGGACGAGCAGTACGTC.

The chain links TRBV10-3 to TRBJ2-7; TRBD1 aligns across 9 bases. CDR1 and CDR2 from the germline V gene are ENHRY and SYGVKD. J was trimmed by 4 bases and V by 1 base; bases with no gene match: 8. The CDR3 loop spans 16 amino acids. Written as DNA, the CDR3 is TGTGCCATCAGTGAGTATTGGACAGGGGAGTTTTACGAGCAGTACGTC. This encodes CAISEYWTGEFYEQYV.

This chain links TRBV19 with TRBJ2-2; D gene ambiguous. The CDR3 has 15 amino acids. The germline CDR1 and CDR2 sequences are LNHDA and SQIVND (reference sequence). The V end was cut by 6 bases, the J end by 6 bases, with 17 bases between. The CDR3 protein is CASSYLRSEAGELFF. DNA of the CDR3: TGTGCCAGTAGCTACCTTCGGTCTGAAGCCGGGGAGCTGTTTTTT.